This passage covers 18 T cell receptor beta chains from one sample sequenced in a study of T-cell memory formation after mild COVID-19. One entry per CDR3 protein, called by TCRdb with MiXCR from the 5' RACE reads. The table includes just over 200,000 distinct CDR3 sequences, 9.5% to 10% detected once. Sample: PBMCs or a T cell subset sorted from them (not recorded which). Receptor source: a man aged 18 to 35 who had mild COVID-19 (a few samples of this study predate the infection). Cell type and time point are not known.

This clonotype appeared a few times. The chain has TRBV5-1 and TRBJ2-2; D unclear. This CDR3 spans 16 amino acids. Germline V gives CDR1 SGHRS, CDR2 YFSETQ. Deletions cut 0 bases from V and 1 base from J, with 10 bases between. The CDR3 DNA reads TGCGCCAGCAGCTTGGACCCACTTGTGAACACCGGGGAGCTGTTTTTT. It is translated as CASSLDPLVNTGELFF.

This clonotype has just a few counts. The rearrangement links TRBV20-1 to TRBJ2-2, with D possibly TRBD2 on 6 matching bases. Germline CDR1 reads DFQATT; CDR2 reads SNEGSKA (reference sequence). V was shortened by 3 bases and J by 4 bases, with 9 bases between the two germline ends. The CDR3 consists of 13 residues. CDR3 nucleotide sequence: TGCAGTGCTAGGTGGGGGGTCACCGGGGAGCTGTTTTTT. This translates into CSARWGVTGELFF.

CDR3 sequence: CASSRDGVKETQYF. CDR3 DNA sequence: TGTGCCAGTTCCCGGGACGGAGTCAAAGAGACCCAGTACTTC. The V gene is TRBV28, the J gene TRBJ2-5; perhaps D is TRBD1 or TRBD2 (5 bases each). Trimming cost V 9 bases and J 3 bases, with 17 bases left between them. CDR1 is MDHEN, CDR2 SYDVKM, per germline. The CDR3 is 14 amino acids. The full variable domain, in which reference TRBV28 and TRBJ2-5 provide the parts outside the CDR3, is DVKVTQSSRYLVKRTGEKVFLECVQDMDHENMFWYRQDPGLGLRLIYFSYDVKMKEKGDIPEGYSVSREKKERFSLILESASTNQTSMYLCASSRDGVKETQYFGPGTRLLVL.

This clonotype has more than one count but fewer than ten. CDR3 amino acids: CSVEGSRGQPQHF. The CDR3 DNA reads TGCAGCGTTGAAGGTAGTCGGGGTCAGCCCCAGCATTTT. This chain links TRBV29-1 with TRBJ1-5; D ambiguous. The V end was cut by 1 base, the J end by 6 bases, with 10 bases between. This CDR3 comprises 13 residues. In germline, CDR1 is SQVTM, CDR2 ANQGSEA.

This clonotype was picked up many times. The chain recombines TRBV7-2 with TRBJ2-7; 11 bases map to TRBD2. Trimming cost V 1 base and J 9 bases; bases outside gene matches: 17. This CDR3 region has 18 residues. Per the germline V gene, CDR1 is SGHTA and CDR2 is FQGNSA. CDR3 sequence reads: CASSLVLGIGSGGAAQYF. Here the CDR3 DNA reads TGTGCCAGCAGCTTAGTTCTCGGGATTGGTAGCGGGGGGGCCGCGCAGTACTTC.

There are a few counts of this clonotype. V and J are TRBV10-3 and TRBJ1-1; possible D gene TRBD1, 5 bases. Trimming pared 7 bases from V and 1 base from J, leaving 13 bases between. This CDR3 has 14 amino acids. The germline V gene encodes CDR1 ENHRY and CDR2 SYGVKD. The CDR3 nucleotides are TGTGCCATCACCGCAGGGCAGCCGAACACTGAAGCTTTCTTT. As protein: CAITAGQPNTEAFF.

At least ten counts were recorded for this clonotype. CDR3 loop: CASRSQGNEQFF. The CDR3 coding sequence is TGTGCCAGCAGGTCACAGGGGAATGAGCAGTTCTTC. V and J are TRBV6-6 and TRBJ2-1, with 7 positions matching TRBD1. Germline CDR1 reads MNHNY; CDR2 reads SVGAGI (reference sequence). CDR3 length: 12 residues. V was clipped by 6 bases and J by 7 bases; unmatched bases: 3.

This clonotype has a handful of counts. The chain has TRBV5-5 and TRBJ2-3; 11 bases are shared with TRBD2. The V and J ends lost 3 bases and 4 bases, in that order; junction bases with no gene match: 7. This CDR3 contains 16 residues. CDR1 SGHKS and CDR2 YYEKEE come from the germline V gene (reference sequence). CDR3 sequence reads: CASSWGLAVVSDTQYF. DNA of the CDR3: TGTGCCAGCAGCTGGGGACTAGCGGTTGTGTCAGATACGCAGTATTTT.

The chain carries TRBV5-1 and TRBJ2-2; D unresolved. The germline V gene has CDR1 SGHRS and CDR2 YFSETQ. This CDR3 spans 14 amino acids. Trimming removed 0 bases from V and 5 bases from J, with 8 bases in between. CDR3 loop: CASSLAWGTGELFF. The CDR3 nucleotides read TGCGCCAGCAGCTTGGCCTGGGGAACCGGGGAGCTGTTTTTT.

This clonotype showed up many times. This sequence joins TRBV11-2 and TRBJ1-1, with 8 bases lining up with TRBD1. This CDR3 comprises 14 residues. The V and J ends lost 5 bases and 5 bases, in that order; junction bases with no gene match: 7. Germline CDR1 reads SGHAT; CDR2 reads FQNNGV. The CDR3 region is CASSPQGARTEAFF. In nucleotides, the CDR3 is TGTGCCAGCAGCCCTCAGGGGGCGCGGACTGAAGCTTTCTTT.

This chain joins TRBV28 and TRBJ2-2, with a possible D match to TRBD1 (6 bases). The CDR3 runs to 19 residues. The V and J ends lost 1 base and 5 bases respectively, with 23 bases between them. Looked up from germline, CDR1 is MDHEN and CDR2 is SYDVKM. This CDR3 reads CASSLYGTSAYLGTGELFF. In DNA, the CDR3 is TGTGCCAGCAGTTTATACGGGACAAGCGCTTATTTAGGGACCGGGGAGCTGTTTTTT.

Ten or more counts support this clonotype. The J gene is TRBJ2-7, the V gene TRBV7-2, with D tentatively TRBD1 (6 bases). Trimming took off 2 bases at V and 5 bases at J, with 13 bases between the two ends. Looked up from germline, CDR1 is SGHTA and CDR2 is FQGNSA. This CDR3 has 14 amino acids. The CDR3 spells CASSLYGRGNEQYF. The DNA of the CDR3 is TGTGCCAGCAGCTTATATGGCAGGGGAAACGAGCAGTACTTC.

The gene calls are TRBV12-3 or TRBV12-4 and TRBJ2-2; D perhaps matches TRBD1 (5 bases). Trimming left V 2 bases short and J 1 base short, with 11 bases between. There are 16 residues in the CDR3. The CDR3 DNA reads TGTGCCAGCAGTTTACAGGGTCCACTGAACACCGGGGAGCTGTTTTTT. It yields the protein CASSLQGPLNTGELFF.

This chain connects TRBV7-9 to TRBJ1-2; no clear D. Trimming removed 8 bases at V and 4 bases at J, with 20 bases between. The CDR3 runs 15 residues. Germline CDR1 and CDR2: SEHNR and FQNEAQ (reference sequence). CDR3 amino acids: CASGARTLNFYGYTF. DNA for the CDR3: TGTGCCAGCGGAGCCAGAACCCTAAACTTCTATGGCTACACCTTC. The full variable domain, its missing parts supplied by reference TRBV7-9 and TRBJ1-2, is DTGVSQNPRHKITKRGQNVTFRCDPISEHNRLYWYRQTLGQGPEFLTYFQNEAQLEKSRLLSDRFSAERPKGSFSTLEIQRTEQGDSAMYLCASGARTLNFYGYTFGSGTRLTVV.

The chain couples TRBV5-1 to TRBJ2-1; no clear D gene. Trimming stripped 0 bases from V and 9 bases from J, with 10 bases between. This CDR3 comprises 13 residues. CDR1 SGHRS and CDR2 YFSETQ come from the germline V gene. The CDR3 sequence is CASSLDPAGEQFF. The CDR3 coding sequence is TGCGCCAGCAGCTTGGATCCGGCCGGTGAGCAGTTCTTC. The full variable domain, with the rest looked up from reference TRBV5-1 and TRBJ2-1, is KAGVTQTPRYLIKTRGQQVTLSCSPISGHRSVSWYQQTPGQGLQFLFEYFSETQRNKGNFPGRFSGRQFSNSRSEMNVSTLELGDSALYLCASSLDPAGEQFFGPGTRLTVL.

The genes are TRBV4-2 and TRBJ2-1, with 15 bases matching TRBD2. CDR1 and CDR2 (germline): LGHNA, YNFKEQ. CDR3 length equals 16 residues. The trim removed 4 bases at V and 9 bases at J, leaving 7 bases unmatched. This CDR3 reads CASSRRTSGGGVEQFF. CDR3 nucleotides: TGTGCCAGCAGCCGAAGGACTAGCGGGGGGGGAGTTGAGCAGTTCTTC.

This clonotype was counted ten times or more. DNA for the CDR3: TGTGCCAGCAGCCCGTACACTCTCTATGGCTACACCTTC. Its translation: CASSPYTLYGYTF. This rearrangement joins TRBV7-2 to TRBJ1-2; unclear D gene. The V end was cut by 5 bases, the J end by 4 bases, with 11 bases between. CDR1 and CDR2 (germline): SGHTA, FQGNSA. The CDR3 sequence is 13 residues long.

This clonotype was recorded at least ten times. V gene TRBV12-3 or TRBV12-4 combines with J gene TRBJ2-3; D is perhaps TRBD2 (6 bases). The CDR3 spans 14 residues. The ends were cut back, 2 bases at V and 5 bases at J, with 11 bases in the middle. Here the CDR3 DNA reads TGTGCCAGCAGTTTATTACTAGCTGGAGATACGCAGTATTTT. Residues: CASSLLLAGDTQYF.